The 17 T cell receptor beta chains given below trace back to one sample, sequenced in a study of blood T cell repertoires in COVID-19. Here immunoSEQ multiplex PCR was the method, and the copy in TCRdb shows in-frame clones only, minus some. This sample yields around 65,000 clones, of which around four fifths are seen a single time; about 5.3% belongs to the top ten. The sequenced sample was peripheral blood. The receptors were gathered from a man aged 70 or older with acute or convalescent COVID-19.

Comment on this clone: An end of the junction differs from the germline gene, which may be a read error. This chain's CDR3 is CASSLVPQETQYF. The CDR3 coding sequence is TGTGCTAGCAGCTTAGTCCCACAAGAGACCCAGTACTTC. The rearrangement links TRBV7-7 to TRBJ2-5, with unresolved D. CDR1 is SSHAT and CDR2 is FNYEAQ in the germline V gene (reference sequence). CDR3 length: 13 residues.

The chain couples TRBV12-3 or TRBV12-4 to TRBJ2-7, with 7 bases matching TRBD2. V lost 0 bases and J lost 6; bases outside the gene matches: 2. This CDR3 region has 13 residues. The DNA for the CDR3 is TGTGCCAGCAGTTTAGCGTGGGGGGGCGAGCAGTACTTC. This gives the protein CASSLAWGGEQYF.

This clone was seen only once. The V and J genes are TRBV5-4 and TRBJ2-5; 9 bases line up with TRBD2. V shed 4 bases, J shed 7 bases, and the junction held 8 bases outside the gene matches. The CDR3 extends over 14 amino acids. Germline lookup yields CDR1 SGHNT and CDR2 YYREEE (reference sequence). DNA for the CDR3: TGTGCCAGCAGCCTCGCGGGGGGGCCGGGGACCCAGTACTTC. The encoded protein is CASSLAGGPGTQYF.

The rearrangement joins TRBV28 to TRBJ2-3; weak D call: TRBD1 (6 bases). This CDR3 contains 12 residues. CDR1 is MDHEN, CDR2 SYDVKM, per germline. The V end lost 7 bases, the J end lost 6 bases, and 11 bases lay between the germline ends. CDR3 in DNA: TGTGCCAGCAAACAGGGTTTTGATACGCAGTATTTT. The encoded protein is CASKQGFDTQYF.

The rearrangement links TRBV28 to TRBJ2-7, with D hard to call. The CDR3 has 14 residues. Germline lookup yields CDR1 MDHEN and CDR2 SYDVKM. Between the trimmed V and J ends, which lost 2 bases and 0 bases, there was a span of 8 bases. The CDR3: CASSLGDFSYEQYF. The CDR3 region has the DNA TGTGCCAGCAGTTTAGGAGACTTCTCCTACGAGCAGTACTTC.

The chain joins TRBV4-2 to TRBJ2-5; possibly TRBD2 for D (7 bases). Germline CDR1 and CDR2: LGHNA and YNFKEQ. Deletions cut 8 bases from V and 5 bases from J, with 18 bases between. The CDR3 is made up of 14 amino acids. CDR3 DNA sequence: TGTGCCAGCTCCGAGGGGGGGGCCCTGGAGACCCAGTACTTC. As protein: CASSEGGALETQYF.

The CDR3 DNA sequence: TGTGCCAGCAGTGAACGACAGGGGAACACCGGGGAGCTGTTTTTT. Translating it yields CASSERQGNTGELFF. The chain couples TRBV6-1 to TRBJ2-2, with 7 bases matching TRBD1. Unmatched junction bases numbered 1, after V lost 2 bases and J lost 1 base. Germline V gives CDR1 MNHNS, CDR2 SASEGT. The CDR3 length is 15 residues.

The chain joins TRBV5-1 to TRBJ1-3, with D uncertain. This CDR3 contains 15 residues. V gave up 2 bases and J gave up 2 bases, with 11 bases separating them. The germline V gene has CDR1 SGHRS and CDR2 YFSETQ. Written as DNA, the CDR3 is TGCGCCAGCAGCTTCGGGCCCGGGGCTGGAAACACCATATATTTT. It codes for CASSFGPGAGNTIYF.

This clone turned up a few times. The chain employs TRBV18 and TRBJ2-3, with a possible D match to TRBD1 (6 bases). Per the germline V gene, CDR1 is KGHSH and CDR2 is LQKENI. CDR3 length: 16 residues. The V end lost 2 bases, the J end lost 11 bases, and 23 bases lay between the germline ends. The CDR3 DNA reads as TGTGCCAGCTCACCATCTAATTCCCGGACAGTTACTCGGCAGTATTTT. Protein sequence: CASSPSNSRTVTRQYF.

The chain carries TRBV29-1 and TRBJ2-5, with TRBD1 matching 8 bases. V lost 5 bases, J lost 2 bases, and 7 bases stayed unmatched. Looked up from germline, CDR1 is SQVTM and CDR2 is ANQGSEA. The CDR3 is made up of 14 amino acids. The CDR3 DNA reads TGCAGCGTTCTCTGGCGGACAGGGCAAGAGACCCAGTACTTC. It specifies CSVLWRTGQETQYF.

The chain is built from TRBV5-1 and TRBJ2-5; D gene uncertain. Per the germline V gene, CDR1 is SGHRS and CDR2 is YFSETQ. The CDR3 runs 14 residues. The V end lost 4 bases, the J end lost 0 bases, and 10 bases lay between the germline ends. The CDR3 sequence is CASSQPNYQETQYF. The CDR3 nucleotides read TGCGCCAGCAGCCAACCAAACTACCAAGAGACCCAGTACTTC.

J is TRBJ2-3 and V is TRBV29-1, with D possibly being TRBD2 (6 bases). Per germline, CDR1 SQVTM and CDR2 ANQGSEA. V shed 5 bases and J shed 4 bases, with 10 bases lying between them. CDR3 length equals 12 residues. CDR3 in amino acids: CSVISGADTQYF. CDR3 bases: TGCAGCGTTATATCGGGAGCAGATACGCAGTATTTT.

The chain couples TRBV29-1 to TRBJ2-7; D unclear. V was shortened by 7 bases and J by 6 bases, with 16 bases between the two germline ends. Germline V gene data show CDR1 as SQVTM and CDR2 as ANQGSEA. The CDR3 contains 12 residues. The CDR3 here is CSGRFGSFEQYF. The CDR3 DNA sequence: TGCAGCGGAAGGTTCGGGTCTTTCGAGCAGTACTTC.

The gene calls are TRBV14 and TRBJ2-1; D gene ambiguous. This CDR3 spans 16 amino acids. Germline V CDR1 and CDR2: SGHDN, FVKESK. Trimming pared 0 bases from V and 2 bases from J, leaving 11 bases between. CDR3 loop: CASSQDSRLAYNEQFF. CDR3 DNA sequence: TGTGCCAGCAGCCAAGATTCGCGCCTAGCCTACAATGAGCAGTTCTTC. The full variable domain, with the rest looked up from reference TRBV14 and TRBJ2-1, is EAGVTQFPSHSVIEKGQTVTLRCDPISGHDNLYWYRRVMGKEIKFLLHFVKESKQDESGMPNNRFLAERTGGTYSTLKVQPAELEDSGVYFCASSQDSRLAYNEQFFGPGTRLTVL.

This clone appeared many times. The rearrangement links TRBV19 to TRBJ2-2; D possibly corresponds to TRBD1 (6 bases). Looked up from germline, CDR1 is LNHDA and CDR2 is SQIVND (reference sequence). Between the trimmed V and J ends, which lost 3 bases and 2 bases, there was a span of 10 bases. CDR3 size: 15 residues. The CDR3 DNA reads TGTGCCAGTAGTATCCCAGGGGCTAACACCGGGGAGCTGTTTTTT. Translated: CASSIPGANTGELFF.

The rearrangement uses TRBV3-1 (or the pseudogene TRBV3-2) and TRBJ2-3, with D maybe TRBD2 (6 bases). CDR1 and CDR2 from the germline V gene are LGHDT and YNNKEL (reference sequence). Trimming pared 4 bases from V and 6 bases from J, leaving 11 bases between. The CDR3 has 13 amino acids. The CDR3 protein is CASSLGTGDTQYF. The CDR3 coding sequence is TGTGCCAGCAGCCTCGGGACTGGCGATACGCAGTATTTT.

V is TRBV10-3 and J is TRBJ2-7, with 8 bases matching TRBD1. CDR3 size: 17 residues. After removal of 5 bases from V and 4 bases from J, the junction contained 16 bases not matched to a gene. Germline lookup yields CDR1 ENHRY and CDR2 SYGVKD. In DNA form, the CDR3 reads TGTGCCATCAGTCCTCAGGGGGCCCGGACAGGGCAGTACGAGCAGTACTTC. Amino acids: CAISPQGARTGQYEQYF.